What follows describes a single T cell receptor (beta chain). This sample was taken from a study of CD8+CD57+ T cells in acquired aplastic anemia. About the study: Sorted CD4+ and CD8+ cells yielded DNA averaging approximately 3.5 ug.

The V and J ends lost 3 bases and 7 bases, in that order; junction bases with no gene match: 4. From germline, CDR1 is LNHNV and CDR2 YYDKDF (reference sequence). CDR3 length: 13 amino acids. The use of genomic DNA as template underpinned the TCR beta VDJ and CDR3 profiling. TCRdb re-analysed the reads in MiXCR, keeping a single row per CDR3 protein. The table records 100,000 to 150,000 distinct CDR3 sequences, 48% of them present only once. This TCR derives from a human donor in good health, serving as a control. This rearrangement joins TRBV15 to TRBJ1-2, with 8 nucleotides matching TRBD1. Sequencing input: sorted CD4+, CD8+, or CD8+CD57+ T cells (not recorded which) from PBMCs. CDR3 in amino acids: CATSSLQGVGYTF. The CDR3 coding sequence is TGTGCCACCAGCAGCCTACAGGGGGTTGGCTACACCTTC.